Following are 23 T cell receptor beta chains from one sample sequenced in a study of T cells in Graves' hyperthyroidism and ophthalmopathy. Amplified regions were TCR beta CDR3 sequences from RNA transcripts. The HTBI primer set served for first-round RT-PCR of the TCR CDR3. TCRdb recomputed calls from the multiplex PCR reads with MiXCR, one row per CDR3 protein. The sample includes approximately 700,000 distinct CDR3 sequences, 45% of them seen just once. The sequenced material came from peripheral blood or thyroid tissue (not recorded which). The receptors stem from an adult man with Graves' disease, either hyperthyroidism or ophthalmopathy (not recorded which).

This chain connects TRBV10-3 to TRBJ1-6; no reliable D call. Trimming removed 2 bases from V and 10 bases from J, with 9 bases in between. Germline loops: CDR1 ENHRY, CDR2 SYGVKD. The CDR3 contains 13 residues. The DNA of the CDR3 is TGTGCCATCAGTGAGCCCCCCGGCTCACCCCTCCACTTT. Protein: CAISEPPGSPLHF.

This chain connects TRBV20-1 to TRBJ2-5; 8 bases are a match to TRBD2. Germline V gives CDR1 DFQATT, CDR2 SNEGSKA (reference sequence). V was pared by 7 bases and J by 5 bases, with 6 bases of the junction left unmatched. The CDR3 runs to 12 residues. CDR3 amino acids: CSGETSAETQYF. For the CDR3, the DNA is TGCAGTGGGGAGACTAGCGCCGAGACCCAGTACTTC.

In the case of this clonotype: Germline is not matched at one junction end, which may reflect a read error. The chain links TRBV5-1 to TRBJ1-1, with TRBD1 as a possible D gene (6 bases). CDR1 and CDR2 (germline): SGHRS, YFSETQ. The CDR3 sequence is 14 residues long. The CDR3, as DNA: TGCGCCAGCCGGACCGGACAGATGAACACTGGAGCTTTCTTT. Protein product: CASRTGQMNTGAFF.

This chain uses TRBV7-2 with TRBJ2-7; possible D gene TRBD2, 5 bases. CDR1 is SGHTA and CDR2 is FQGNSA in the germline V gene. Trimming removed 5 bases at V and 2 bases at J, with 19 bases between. The CDR3 is made up of 16 amino acids. CDR3 nucleotides: TGTGCCAGCAGCGTGGGGTTAAGGGAGAGACCCTACGAGCAGTACTTC. The encoded protein is CASSVGLRERPYEQYF.

The chain is built from TRBV2 and TRBJ1-4, with D possibly being TRBD1 (6 bases). The CDR3 is 15 residues long. In germline, CDR1 is SNHLY, CDR2 FYNNEI. V was trimmed by 6 bases and J by 4 bases, leaving 15 bases between them. The CDR3 DNA reads TGTGCCAGCAGCCCAAAGGACAGCCTTAATGAAAAACTGTTTTTT. Protein sequence: CASSPKDSLNEKLFF. The full variable domain, completed using reference TRBV2 and TRBJ1-4, is EPEVTQTPSHQVTQMGQEVILRCVPISNHLYFYWYRQILGQKVEFLVSFYNNEISEKSEIFDDQFSVERPDGSNFTLKIRSTKLEDSAMYFCASSPKDSLNEKLFFGSGTQLSVL.

V and J are TRBV6-6 and TRBJ1-1, with D uncertain. Looked up from germline, CDR1 is MNHNY and CDR2 is SVGAGI (reference sequence). V dropped 4 bases and J dropped 4 bases, with 16 bases sitting between them. The CDR3 totals 15 residues. This CDR3 is CASSFPGSAGTEAFF. CDR3 bases: TGTGCCAGCAGTTTCCCGGGGTCGGCTGGCACTGAAGCTTTCTTT.

This clonotype was seen a handful of times. This chain joins TRBV12-3 or TRBV12-4 and TRBJ2-5, with 7 bases matching TRBD2. The CDR3 sequence is 17 residues long. V lost 4 bases and J lost 3; bases outside the gene matches: 14. CDR3 in amino acids: CASSSRMATSDKETQYF. CDR3 DNA sequence: TGTGCCAGCAGTTCCCGTATGGCCACTAGCGACAAAGAGACCCAGTACTTC.

The gene calls are TRBV2 and TRBJ1-2; 9 positions agree with TRBD1. This CDR3 has 18 residues. V lost 6 bases and J lost 6; bases outside the gene matches: 20. Germline V gives CDR1 SNHLY, CDR2 FYNNEI. In nucleotides, the CDR3 is TGTGCCAGCAGCGTATCTAGGGACAGGGAGAGGTTGGTGCATGGCTACACCTTC. Its protein is CASSVSRDRERLVHGYTF.

This chain uses TRBV2 with TRBJ2-7; D is unclear. The germline V gene has CDR1 SNHLY and CDR2 FYNNEI. This CDR3 is 15 amino acids long. Trimming removed 5 bases from V and 5 bases from J, with 19 bases in between. CDR3: CASSLAGIHLHEQYF. DNA of the CDR3: TGTGCCAGCAGTTTAGCAGGAATACATCTACACGAGCAGTACTTC.

This clonotype has more than one count but fewer than ten. V and J are TRBV7-9 and TRBJ1-5, with D possibly matching TRBD1 (6 bases). The ends were cut back, 4 bases at V and 2 bases at J, with 18 bases in the middle. Germline values: CDR1 SEHNR, CDR2 FQNEAQ (reference sequence). The CDR3 is 17 amino acids. CDR3 coding DNA: TGTGCCAGCAGCTCTCAGGGGATTGGTTTGGGCAATCAGCCCCAGCATTTT. This translates into CASSSQGIGLGNQPQHF.

This clonotype was recorded many times. The rearrangement joins TRBV29-1 to TRBJ1-2; D possibly corresponds to TRBD1 (6 bases). Germline-derived CDR1 and CDR2 are SQVTM and ANQGSEA. V lost 6 bases to trimming and J lost 5 bases, with 10 bases between them. CDR3 length: 11 residues. Written as DNA, the CDR3 is TGCAGCGTCGACCAGGGGTATGGCTACACCTTC. Translating gives CSVDQGYGYTF.

In regard to this clonotype: This may be a read error, as it is one base from a much larger clone. The rearrangement links TRBV2 to TRBJ2-2, with D perhaps given as TRBD1 or TRBD2 (5 bases each). Germline-derived CDR1 and CDR2 are SNHLY and FYNNEI. V lost 6 bases and J 6 bases, leaving 14 bases between the germline ends. The length of the CDR3 is 14 residues. The CDR3: CASSLRDQSGELFF. The CDR3 DNA is TGTGCCAGCAGCCTCCGGGACCAATCCGGGGAGCTGTTTTTT.

The chain is built from TRBV7-2 and TRBJ1-1; TRBD1 might be the D (6 bases). Per germline, CDR1 SGHTA and CDR2 FQGNSA. The CDR3 loop spans 18 amino acids. Trimming cost V 6 bases and J 1 base, with 24 bases left between them. The CDR3 DNA follows: TGTGCCAGCAGTGACGATCCCCGGGACATTATGGGGAACACTGAAGCTTTCTTT. Encoded protein: CASSDDPRDIMGNTEAFF. Combining the CDR3 with reference TRBV7-2 and TRBJ1-1 gives the whole variable domain GAGVSQSPSNKVTEKGKDVELRCDPISGHTALYWYRQSLGQGLEFLIYFQGNSAPDKSGLPSDRFSAERTGGSVSTLTIQRTQQEDSAVYLCASSDDPRDIMGNTEAFFGQGTRLTVV.

In this sample, this clonotype turned up many times. The rearrangement uses TRBV9 and TRBJ1-4, with unresolved D. The V gene's germline CDR1 is SGDLS and CDR2 YYNGEE. The CDR3 extends over 15 amino acids. V dropped 0 bases and J dropped 5 bases, with 11 bases sitting between them. The CDR3 nucleotides read TGTGCCAGCAGCGTAGAAGGAGTTCCCAATGAAAAACTGTTTTTT. Translating it yields CASSVEGVPNEKLFF. The full variable domain, rest sourced from reference TRBV9 and TRBJ1-4, is DSGVTQTPKHLITATGQRVTLRCSPRSGDLSVYWYQQSLDQGLQFLIQYYNGEERAKGNILERFSAQQFPDLHSELNLSSLELGDSALYFCASSVEGVPNEKLFFGSGTQLSVL.

The chain joins TRBV7-9 to TRBJ1-5, with D maybe TRBD1 (5 bases). The CDR3 contains 15 residues. Germline assignment: CDR1 SEHNR and CDR2 FQNEAQ (reference sequence). Trimming took 7 bases from V and 4 from J, leaving 17 bases between them. The CDR3 sequence: CASTEEGLWNQPQHF. CDR3 nucleotide sequence: TGTGCCAGCACCGAAGAGGGGTTGTGGAATCAGCCCCAGCATTTT.

The table lists this clonotype with many counts. The CDR3 region has the DNA TGTGCCAGCAGCTTAGAGGGGACAGGGACCAATCAGCCCCAGCATTTT. This gives the protein CASSLEGTGTNQPQHF. The rearrangement links TRBV7-8 to TRBJ1-5; 9 bases match TRBD1. The germline V gene encodes CDR1 SGHVS and CDR2 FQNEAQ. The CDR3 totals 16 residues. With V trimmed by 1 base and J by 3 bases, 4 bases remained unmatched.

This clonotype was detected ten times or more. The chain has TRBV15 and TRBJ1-4, with TRBD1 as a possible D gene (5 bases). Germline V gene sequence: CDR1 LNHNV, CDR2 YYDKDF (reference sequence). The CDR3 runs to 20 residues. Between the trimmed V and J ends, which lost 3 bases and 5 bases, there was a span of 28 bases. The CDR3 DNA follows: TGTGCCACCAGCAGGGTTGCTTGGGTGGACGGGCCGGACACGAATGAAAAACTGTTTTTT. Translation: CATSRVAWVDGPDTNEKLFF. Drawing the rest from reference TRBV15 and TRBJ1-4, the complete variable domain is DAMVIQNPRYQVTQFGKPVTLSCSQTLNHNVMYWYQQKSSQAPKLLFHYYDKDFNNEADTPDNFQSRRPNTSFCFLDIRSPGLGDTAMYLCATSRVAWVDGPDTNEKLFFGSGTQLSVL.

DNA for the CDR3: TGCAGTGCTAGTTTTACGGGCGACTATGGCTACACCTTC. This gives the protein CSASFTGDYGYTF. The rearrangement joins TRBV20-1 to TRBJ1-2; D gene unclear. CDR1 is DFQATT and CDR2 is SNEGSKA in the germline V gene (reference sequence). The V end lost 3 bases, the J end lost 3 bases, and 11 bases lay between the germline ends. The CDR3 runs to 13 residues.

This chain uses TRBV10-3 with TRBJ1-2; D call uncertain. The CDR3 covers 14 residues. Trimming shortened V by 5 bases and J by 4 bases, and 14 bases separated the two germline ends. CDR1 is ENHRY, CDR2 SYGVKD, per germline. The CDR3 loop reads CAISLEGGGYGYTF. The CDR3 nucleotides read TGTGCCATCAGTCTGGAGGGAGGAGGCTATGGCTACACCTTC.

This clonotype was observed many times. The chain combines TRBV12-3 or TRBV12-4 with TRBJ1-1; TRBD1 might be the D (5 bases). With 3 bases removed from V and 4 bases from J, the gap between germline ends came to 15 bases. The CDR3 totals 15 residues. The CDR3 DNA is TGTGCCAGCAGTTTTGGCGTCCAGGGAGGCACTGAAGCTTTCTTT. It specifies CASSFGVQGGTEAFF.

This clonotype has just a few counts. The chain joins TRBV7-9 to TRBJ2-5, with D possibly being TRBD1 or TRBD2 (5 bases each). Trimming took 1 base from V and 2 from J, leaving 17 bases between them. CDR1 SEHNR and CDR2 FQNEAQ come from the germline V gene (reference sequence). The CDR3 is made up of 17 amino acids. CDR3 amino acids: CASSLEQPGTAQETQYF. CDR3 sequence (DNA): TGTGCCAGCAGCTTAGAGCAGCCCGGGACCGCTCAAGAGACCCAGTACTTC.

The V call is TRBV25-1, the J call TRBJ1-2; TRBD1 matches 9 bases. Unmatched junction bases numbered 7, after V lost 6 bases and J lost 5 bases. The CDR3 totals 14 residues. The V gene's germline CDR1 is MGHDK and CDR2 SYGVNS. CDR3 nucleotide sequence: TGTGCCAGCAGCCTCGGACAGGGGATGTATGGCTACACCTTC. This translates into CASSLGQGMYGYTF.

There are a few counts of this clonotype. V is TRBV6-5 and J is TRBJ1-6; no clear D gene. The germline gives CDR1 MNHEY, CDR2 SVGAGI. This CDR3 is built from 15 residues. With 4 bases removed from V and 5 bases from J, the gap between germline ends came to 12 bases. The CDR3 sequence: CASSSGPVNNSPLHF. In DNA form, the CDR3 reads TGTGCCAGCAGTTCCGGACCCGTTAATAATTCACCCCTCCACTTT.